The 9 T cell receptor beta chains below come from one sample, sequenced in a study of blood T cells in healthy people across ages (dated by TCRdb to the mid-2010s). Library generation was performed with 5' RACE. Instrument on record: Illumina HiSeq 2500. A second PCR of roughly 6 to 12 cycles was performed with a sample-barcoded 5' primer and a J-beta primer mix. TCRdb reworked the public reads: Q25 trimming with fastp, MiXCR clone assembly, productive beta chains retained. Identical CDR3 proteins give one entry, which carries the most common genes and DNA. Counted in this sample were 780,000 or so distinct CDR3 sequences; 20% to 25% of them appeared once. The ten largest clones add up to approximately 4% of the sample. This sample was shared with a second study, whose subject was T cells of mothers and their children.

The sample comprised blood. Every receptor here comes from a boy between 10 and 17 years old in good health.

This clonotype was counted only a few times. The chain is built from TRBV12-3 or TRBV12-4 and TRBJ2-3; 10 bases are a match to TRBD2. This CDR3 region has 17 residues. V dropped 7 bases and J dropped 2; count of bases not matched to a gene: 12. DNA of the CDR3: TGTGCCAGCACCCAGAGGCTAGCGGGGGACTACACAGATACGCAGTATTTT. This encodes CASTQRLAGDYTDTQYF.

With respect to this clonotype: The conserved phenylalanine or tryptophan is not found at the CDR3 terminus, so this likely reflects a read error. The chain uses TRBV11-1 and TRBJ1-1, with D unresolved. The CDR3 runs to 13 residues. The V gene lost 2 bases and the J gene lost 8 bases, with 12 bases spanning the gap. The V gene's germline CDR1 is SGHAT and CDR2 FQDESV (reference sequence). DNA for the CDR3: TGTGCCAGCAGCTTATTCGGCAGAGCCGAAGCTTTCCTT. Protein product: CASSLFGRAEAFL.

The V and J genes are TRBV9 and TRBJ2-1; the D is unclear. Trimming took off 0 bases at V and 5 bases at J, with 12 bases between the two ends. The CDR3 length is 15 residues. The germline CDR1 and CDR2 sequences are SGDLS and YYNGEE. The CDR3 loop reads CASSVGRTPDNEQFF. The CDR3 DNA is TGTGCCAGCAGCGTAGGTAGGACCCCTGACAATGAGCAGTTCTTC.

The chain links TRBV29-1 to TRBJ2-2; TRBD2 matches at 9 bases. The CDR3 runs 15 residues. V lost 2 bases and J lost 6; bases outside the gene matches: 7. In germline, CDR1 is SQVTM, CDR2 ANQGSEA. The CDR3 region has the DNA TGCAGCGTTGAACGCGCGGGGGGGCCCTCCGGGGAGCTGTTTTTT. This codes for CSVERAGGPSGELFF.

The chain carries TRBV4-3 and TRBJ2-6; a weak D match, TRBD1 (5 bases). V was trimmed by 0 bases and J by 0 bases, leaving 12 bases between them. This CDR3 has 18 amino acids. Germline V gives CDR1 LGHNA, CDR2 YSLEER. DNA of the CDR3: TGCGCCAGCAGCCAAGACTCGACAGACAGCTCTGGGGCCAACGTCCTGACTTTC. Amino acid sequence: CASSQDSTDSSGANVLTF.

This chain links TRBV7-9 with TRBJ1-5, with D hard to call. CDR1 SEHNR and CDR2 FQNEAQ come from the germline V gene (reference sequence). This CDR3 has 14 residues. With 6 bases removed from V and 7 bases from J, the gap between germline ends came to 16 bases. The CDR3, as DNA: TGTGCCAGCAGTTATGGTACTTCGGGACAGCCCCAGCATTTT. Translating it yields CASSYGTSGQPQHF.

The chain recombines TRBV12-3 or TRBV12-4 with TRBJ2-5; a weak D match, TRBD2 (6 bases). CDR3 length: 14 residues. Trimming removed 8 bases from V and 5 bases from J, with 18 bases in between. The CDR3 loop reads CASLKTGVGETQYF. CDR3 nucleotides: TGTGCCAGCCTAAAGACGGGGGTCGGGGAGACCCAGTACTTC.

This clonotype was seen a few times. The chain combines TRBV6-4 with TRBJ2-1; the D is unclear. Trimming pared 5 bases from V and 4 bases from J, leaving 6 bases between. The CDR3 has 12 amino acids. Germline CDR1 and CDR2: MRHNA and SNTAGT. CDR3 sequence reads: CASSNGYNEQFF. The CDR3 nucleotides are TGTGCCAGCAGTAATGGTTACAATGAGCAGTTCTTC.

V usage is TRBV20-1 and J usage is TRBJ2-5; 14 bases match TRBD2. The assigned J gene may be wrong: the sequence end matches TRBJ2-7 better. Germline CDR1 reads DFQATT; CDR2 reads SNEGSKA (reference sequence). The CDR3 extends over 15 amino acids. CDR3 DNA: TGCAGTGCTAAGACTAGCGGGAGGGCTCGGTACGAGCAGTACTTC. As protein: CSAKTSGRARYEQYF.